These 26 T cell receptor beta chains were all obtained from the same sample, sequenced in a study of T cell clusters in autoimmune cytopenias. Multiplex touch-down PCR amplified TRB using TRB-A and TRB-B pools in one tube. TCRdb reanalyzed the multiplex PCR reads, giving one entry per CDR3 protein sequence and no DNA. This table holds under 7,500 distinct CDR3 sequences. TRB was amplified from roughly 250 ng of peripheral blood genomic DNA per sample. Sequencing was done on a sample of peripheral blood. The source is a human donor with an autoimmune cytopenia or autoimmune hepatitis (not recorded which).

The chain recombines TRBV18 with TRBJ2-1. The V gene's germline CDR1 is KGHSH and CDR2 LQKENI. The CDR3 loop spans 14 amino acids. The CDR3 reads CASSPLVKDNEQFF.

The chain uses TRBV5-1 and TRBJ2-3; the D call from TCRdb, TRBD1, cannot be confirmed without DNA. CDR1 is SGHRS and CDR2 is YFSETQ in the germline V gene. This CDR3 has 14 amino acids. CDR3 amino acids: CASTRQGHTDTQYF.

This clonotype shows up as medium-sized (0.01 to 0.1%) by frequency. The rearrangement joins TRBV27 to TRBJ1-2; TCRdb returns TRBD1, unconfirmable since there is no DNA. CDR3 length: 13 amino acids. CDR1 is MNHEY and CDR2 is SMNVEV in the germline V gene (reference sequence). CDR3 in amino acids: CASSTNRGRGYTF.

This chain joins TRBV7-2 and TRBJ1-2; the D call of TRBD1 rests on TCRdb alone, since no DNA is present to check it. The germline gives CDR1 SGHTA, CDR2 FQGNSA. The CDR3 has 13 residues. This CDR3 reads CASSPQGIYGYTF. The variable domain in full, with the rest retrieved from reference TRBV7-2 and TRBJ1-2, is GAGVSQSPSNKVTEKGKDVELRCDPISGHTALYWYRQSLGQGLEFLIYFQGNSAPDKSGLPSDRFSAERTGGSVSTLTIQRTQQEDSAVYLCASSPQGIYGYTFGSGTRLTVV.

This chain uses TRBV15 with TRBJ1-1. This CDR3 is built from 13 residues. Germline assignment: CDR1 LNHNV and CDR2 YYDKDF (reference sequence). The chain's CDR3 is CATSRDGLREAFF.

The J gene is TRBJ1-1, the V gene TRBV6-6. The CDR3 runs 13 residues. Germline V gene lookup returns CDR1 MNHNY and CDR2 SVGAGI (reference sequence). This CDR3 is CASSYPGPSGGFF.

According to its frequency, this clonotype is medium-sized (0.01 to 0.1%). This chain uses TRBV10-3 with TRBJ2-6. The germline CDR1 and CDR2 sequences are ENHRY and SYGVKD. The CDR3 sequence is 15 residues long. CDR3 sequence: CAISEGLSGANVLTF.

This clonotype shows up as medium-sized by frequency. This chain uses TRBV19 with TRBJ2-7; absent DNA, TCRdb's TRBD1 call cannot be checked. This CDR3 has 14 amino acids. CDR1 and CDR2 from the germline V gene are LNHDA and SQIVND (reference sequence). The CDR3 is CASSSPGGPYEQYF.

The CDR3 loop is CASSFGGNTEAFF. The chain couples TRBV27 to TRBJ1-1. The CDR3 contains 13 residues. Germline loops: CDR1 MNHEY, CDR2 SMNVEV (reference sequence).

The chain links TRBV10-3 to TRBJ2-7. The CDR3 is made up of 13 amino acids. Germline V gene lookup returns CDR1 ENHRY and CDR2 SYGVKD. The CDR3 loop is CAISESRRYEQYF.

The CDR3 loop reads CASSPTRNTEAFF. The chain carries TRBV18 and TRBJ1-1. The CDR3 extends over 13 amino acids. Germline-derived CDR1 and CDR2 are KGHSH and LQKENI.

Its frequency marks this clonotype as medium-sized (0.01 to 0.1%). CDR3: CASSIGGGSGEQYF. The J gene is TRBJ2-7, the V gene TRBV19; TCRdb's D call, TRBD1, is unchecked because there is no DNA. The CDR3 extends over 14 amino acids. Per the germline V gene, CDR1 is LNHDA and CDR2 is SQIVND (reference sequence).

This rearrangement joins TRBV6-5 to TRBJ2-7; TCRdb selects TRBD2, and the lack of DNA leaves this call unchecked. This CDR3 has 13 amino acids. The germline gives CDR1 MNHEY, CDR2 SVGAGI. This chain's CDR3 is CASSPAGSYEQYF.

The chain uses TRBV12-3 or TRBV12-4 and TRBJ2-1; TCRdb's D gene call, TRBD2, goes unchecked for lack of DNA. This CDR3 is built from 14 residues. Here the CDR3 reads CASTLAGLYNEQFF.

By frequency, this clonotype registers medium-sized (0.01 to 0.1%). This sequence joins TRBV12-3 or TRBV12-4 and TRBJ2-7; checking the TCRdb D call of TRBD2 is not possible without DNA. The CDR3 runs to 13 residues. CDR3 sequence: CASLSGGTHEQYF.

The chain links TRBV18 to TRBJ2-5; the TCRdb call, TRBD1, lacks DNA for checking. This CDR3 is 14 amino acids long. Germline assignment: CDR1 KGHSH and CDR2 LQKENI. Here the CDR3 reads CASSLLDREETQYF.

The rearrangement joins TRBV19 to TRBJ2-7; TCRdb proposes TRBD1, but this gene call is untestable without DNA. The CDR3 is made up of 16 amino acids. Germline V CDR1 and CDR2: LNHDA, SQIVND (reference sequence). CDR3 sequence: CASSLQGLFGIHEQYF.

The chain has TRBV30 and TRBJ2-3; as DNA is missing, the TRBD2 call by TCRdb cannot be tested. The CDR3 runs to 20 residues. Germline assignment: CDR1 GTSNPN and CDR2 SVGIG (reference sequence). This CDR3 is CASSLRLAGGTTLSTDTQYF.

Frequency places this clonotype as medium-sized. CDR3 amino acids: CATSREAGETQYF. The chain links TRBV15 to TRBJ2-5; TCRdb designates TRBD2, a call that cannot be tested without DNA. The germline CDR1 and CDR2 sequences are LNHNV and YYDKDF (reference sequence). The CDR3 has 13 amino acids. Combining the CDR3 with reference TRBV15 and TRBJ2-5 gives the whole variable domain DAMVIQNPRYQVTQFGKPVTLSCSQTLNHNVMYWYQQKSSQAPKLLFHYYDKDFNNEADTPDNFQSRRPNTSFCFLDIRSPGLGDTAMYLCATSREAGETQYFGPGTRLLVL.

The rearrangement links TRBV19 to TRBJ1-4. Per the germline V gene, CDR1 is LNHDA and CDR2 is SQIVND (reference sequence). The CDR3 runs 15 residues. The CDR3 sequence: CASSMGAAANEKLFF.

This clonotype ranks as medium-sized in terms of frequency. The chain carries TRBV6-5 and TRBJ2-1; the D call of TRBD2 rests on TCRdb alone, since no DNA is present to check it. CDR1 is MNHEY and CDR2 is SVGAGI in the germline V gene. CDR3 length: 14 amino acids. The chain's CDR3 is CASSYLLAGGEQFF.

The gene calls are TRBV6-5 and TRBJ1-2; TCRdb outputs TRBD1, but without DNA this stays unchecked. Germline CDR1 MNHEY, CDR2 SVGAGI. There are 14 residues in the CDR3. The CDR3 protein is CASSYTGNPYGYTF.

V gene TRBV11-2 combines with J gene TRBJ2-1; TCRdb's assignment of TRBD1 cannot be checked, as there is no DNA. Germline assignment: CDR1 SGHAT and CDR2 FQNNGV. The CDR3 contains 17 residues. The CDR3: CASSLRPGEVVHNEQFF.

V usage is TRBV6-5 and J usage is TRBJ1-6; TCRdb's D gene call, TRBD1, goes unchecked for lack of DNA. Germline CDR1 MNHEY, CDR2 SVGAGI. The CDR3 consists of 13 residues. The CDR3: CASNLSMNSPLHF.

V is TRBV5-4 and J is TRBJ2-3; without DNA, the TCRdb call of TRBD1 cannot be checked. The CDR3 covers 13 residues. The germline CDR1 and CDR2 sequences are SGHNT and YYREEE (reference sequence). CDR3 residues: CASSPWGQDTQYF.

This clonotype counts as medium-sized by frequency. V gene TRBV15 combines with J gene TRBJ2-5; the D gene TCRdb calls, TRBD1, cannot be checked with no DNA. This CDR3 is 16 amino acids long. CDR1 is LNHNV and CDR2 is YYDKDF in the germline V gene (reference sequence). CDR3 loop: CATSRDRTGGQETQYF.